This TCR beta chain was sequenced during a study of cytomegalovirus exposure and HLA in healthy donors. 13 Jbeta primers and 60 Vbeta primers were used for the PCR. Profiled with immunoSEQ multiplex PCR; TCRdb holds only in-frame clones, not every one. This sample has around 190,000 clones; over 60% occur once, and the top ten carry roughly 5%. The CDR3 consists of 14 residues. The V end was cut by 1 base, the J end by 9 bases, with 14 bases between. Germline V lookup: CDR1 SSHAT, CDR2 FNYEAQ (reference sequence). The rearrangement links TRBV7-7 to TRBJ2-3, with D tentatively TRBD1 (5 bases). Sequenced input: PBMCs. The source of this sequence is a man aged 35 to 55 in good health and CMV-seronegative. CDR3 residues: CASSLGQGIGTQYF. The DNA of the CDR3 is TGTGCCAGCAGCTTAGGTCAGGGAATTGGCACGCAGTATTTT.